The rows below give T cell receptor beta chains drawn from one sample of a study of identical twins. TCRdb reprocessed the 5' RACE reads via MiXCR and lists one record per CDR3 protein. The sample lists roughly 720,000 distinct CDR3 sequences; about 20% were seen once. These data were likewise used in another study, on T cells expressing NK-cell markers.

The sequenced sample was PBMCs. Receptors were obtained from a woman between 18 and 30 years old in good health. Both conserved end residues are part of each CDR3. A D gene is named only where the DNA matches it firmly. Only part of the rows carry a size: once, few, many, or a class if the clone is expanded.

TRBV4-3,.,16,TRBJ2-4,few,CASSQESGAGVDIQYF,TGCGCCAGCAGCCAAGAGTCGGGGGCGGGAGTGGACATTCAGTACTTC
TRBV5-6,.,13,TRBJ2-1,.,CASSLPGMSFQFF,TGTGCCAGCAGCTTGCCGGGTATGTCCTTTCAGTTCTTC
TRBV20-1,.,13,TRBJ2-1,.,CSARDHRTSEQFF,TGCAGTGCTAGAGATCACCGGACAAGTGAGCAGTTCTTC
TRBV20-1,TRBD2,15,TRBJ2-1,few,CSARRGEGSYNEQFF,TGCAGTGCTAGGCGGGGGGAGGGCTCCTACAATGAGCAGTTCTTC
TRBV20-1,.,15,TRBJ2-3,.,CSADGEAGVTDTQYF,TGCAGTGCGGACGGGGAGGCAGGTGTCACAGATACGCAGTATTTT
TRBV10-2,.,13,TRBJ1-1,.,CASRDLGDTEAFF,TGCGCCAGCAGGGACCTTGGGGACACTGAAGCTTTCTTT
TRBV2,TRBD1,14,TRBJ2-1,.,CASGGQSVVNEQFF,TGTGCCAGCGGGGGACAGTCCGTCGTGAATGAGCAGTTCTTC
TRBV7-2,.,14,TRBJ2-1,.,CASSFGASYNEQFF,TGTGCCAGCAGCTTCGGGGCGTCCTACAATGAGCAGTTCTTC
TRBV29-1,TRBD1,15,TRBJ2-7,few,CSVELTGTGGYEQYF,TGCAGCGTTGAATTAACCGGGACAGGGGGCTACGAGCAGTACTTC
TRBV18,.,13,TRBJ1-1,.,CASRRPTNTEAFF,TGTGCCAGCCGACGGCCCACGAACACTGAAGCTTTCTTT
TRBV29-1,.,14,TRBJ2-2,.,CSVQLDLDSGELFF,TGCAGCGTACAACTCGACCTGGACTCCGGGGAGCTGTTTTTT
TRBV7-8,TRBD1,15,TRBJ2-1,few,CASSWTGGMNNEQFF,TGTGCCAGCAGCTGGACAGGGGGCATGAACAATGAGCAGTTCTTC
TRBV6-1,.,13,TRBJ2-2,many,CASMEMNTGELFF,TGTGCCAGCATGGAGATGAACACCGGGGAGCTGTTTTTT
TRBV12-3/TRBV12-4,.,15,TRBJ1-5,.,CASRPGHNSNQPQHF,TGTGCCAGCAGACCGGGACACAATAGCAATCAGCCCCAGCATTTT
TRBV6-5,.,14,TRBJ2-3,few,CASSYSLGTDTQYF,TGTGCCAGCAGTTACTCATTGGGAACCGATACGCAGTATTTT
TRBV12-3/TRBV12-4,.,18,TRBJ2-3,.,CASTSQGGGFVSTDTQYF,TGTGCCAGCACCTCACAGGGGGGGGGATTCGTTAGCACAGATACGCAGTATTTT
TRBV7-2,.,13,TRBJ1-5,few,CASSLRFNQPQHF,TGTGCCAGCAGCCTGCGATTTAATCAGCCCCAGCATTTT
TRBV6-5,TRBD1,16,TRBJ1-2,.,CASSYTGQARNYGYTF,TGTGCCAGCAGTTATACCGGACAGGCCCGGAACTATGGCTACACCTTC
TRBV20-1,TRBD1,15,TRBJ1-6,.,CSARAGGTGNSPLHF,TGCAGTGCTAGAGCGGGGGGGACAGGGAACTCACCCCTCCACTTT
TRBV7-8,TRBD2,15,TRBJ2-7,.,CASSLAPGEGYEQYF,TGTGCCAGCAGCTTAGCGCCCGGGGAGGGCTACGAGCAGTACTTC
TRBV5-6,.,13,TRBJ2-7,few,CASSLTHIYEQYF,TGTGCCAGCAGCTTGACACATATCTACGAGCAGTACTTC
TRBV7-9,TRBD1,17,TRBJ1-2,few,CASSLGTGDNPFYGYTF,TGTGCCAGCAGCCTCGGGACAGGGGATAACCCTTTCTATGGCTACACCTTC
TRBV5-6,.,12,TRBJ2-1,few,CASSRGADEQFF,TGTGCCAGCAGCAGGGGGGCGGATGAGCAGTTCTTC
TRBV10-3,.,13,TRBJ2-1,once,CASNRDGHNEQFF,TGTGCCAGCAACCGGGACGGACACAATGAGCAGTTCTTC
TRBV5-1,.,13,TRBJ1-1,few,CASSPVGDTEAFF,TGCGCCAGCAGCCCGGTCGGGGACACTGAAGCTTTCTTT
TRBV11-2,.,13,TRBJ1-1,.,CASSIFGATEAFF,TGTGCCAGCAGCATATTCGGGGCCACTGAAGCTTTCTTT
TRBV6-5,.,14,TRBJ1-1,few,CASSYTGTNTEAFF,TGTGCCAGCAGTTATACAGGGACTAACACTGAAGCTTTCTTT
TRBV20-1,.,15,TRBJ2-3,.,CSARVTLRSSDTQYF,TGCAGTGCTAGAGTGACACTCAGGTCGTCGGATACGCAGTATTTT
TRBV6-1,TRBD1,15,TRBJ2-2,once,CASSRTGAGTGELFF,TGTGCCAGCAGCCGGACAGGGGCAGGCACCGGGGAGCTGTTTTTT
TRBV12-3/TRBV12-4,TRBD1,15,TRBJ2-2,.,CASIGTGGLGGELFF,TGTGCCAGCATCGGGACAGGGGGCCTTGGCGGGGAGCTGTTTTTT
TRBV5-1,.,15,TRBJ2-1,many,CASSLAGEFYNEQFF,TGCGCCAGCAGCTTGGCGGGGGAGTTCTACAATGAGCAGTTCTTC
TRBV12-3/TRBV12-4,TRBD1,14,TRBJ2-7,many,CASSPETGGYEQYF,TGTGCCAGCAGTCCAGAGACAGGGGGCTACGAGCAGTACTTC
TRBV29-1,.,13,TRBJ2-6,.,CSVFMSGANVLTF,TGCAGCGTTTTCATGTCTGGGGCCAACGTCCTGACTTTC
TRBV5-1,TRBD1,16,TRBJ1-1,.,CASSLDPRGQNTEAFF,TGCGCCAGCAGCTTGGACCCCAGGGGGCAAAACACTGAAGCTTTCTTT
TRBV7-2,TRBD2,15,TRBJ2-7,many,CASSLRLAGPYEQYF,TGTGCCAGCAGCCTTCGACTAGCGGGGCCCTACGAGCAGTACTTC
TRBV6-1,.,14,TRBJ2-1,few,CASRAGTTYNEQFF,TGTGCCAGCAGAGCCGGGACAACTTACAATGAGCAGTTCTTC